This TCR beta chain comes out of a study of a mutant IDH1 vaccine in newly diagnosed glioma. For this clone: The antigen remains undetermined.

Clones were read by immunoSEQ multiplex PCR, and TCRdb kept only the in-frame ones, dropping some. Of tens of thousands of clones listed, 75% to 90% were seen once; the top ten hold approximately 6.1%. Time point in this sample: week 11, during vaccination. Doses consisted of 300 ug of mutant IDH1 20-mer peptide each, paired with topical imiquimod. CDR1 and CDR2 (germline): SEHNR, FQNEAQ (reference sequence). Trimming shortened V by 0 bases and J by 0 bases, and 6 bases separated the two germline ends. The CDR3 runs 14 residues. The source was PBMCs, collected from a glioma patient whose treatment included an IDH1 peptide vaccine. The receptor comes from a man in his fifties or sixties with glioma. The rearrangement links TRBV7-9 to TRBJ2-7; D is perhaps TRBD2 (6 bases). The DNA for the CDR3 is TGTGCCAGCAGCTTAGCACTAGCCTCCTACGAGCAGTACTTC. Translated: CASSLALASYEQYF.